This is a list of T cell receptor beta chains from one sample in a study of PD-L1 blockade in urothelial cancer. Clones were sequenced by immunoSEQ multiplex PCR, and TCRdb holds only the in-frame ones, with some missing. Among 85,000 to 100,000 clones listed, 80% to 90% were seen once. The sequenced sample was PBMCs, obtained around atezolizumab (anti-PD-L1) treatment. The receptors derive from a man between 60 and 75 years old with urothelial cancer. CDR3s include the opening cysteine and the closing phenylalanine or tryptophan. The order of the fields is V gene, clone size, D gene, J gene, CDR3 DNA, CDR3 protein. A D gene is named only where the DNA matches it firmly. Clone size, where shown, is once, few, many, or a class for clones that have expanded.

V gene: TRBV18; clone size: once; D gene: NA; J gene: TRBJ2-5; CDR3 DNA: TGTGCCAGCTCACCACGAGTAGATTTCGAGACCCAGTACTTC; CDR3 protein: CASSPRVDFETQYF
V gene: TRBV7-6; clone size: NA; D gene: NA; J gene: TRBJ1-1; CDR3 DNA: TGTGCCAGCAGCTTCAAGGGGGGGGTGAACACTGAAGCTTTCTTT; CDR3 protein: CASSFKGGVNTEAFF
V gene: TRBV6-1; clone size: NA; D gene: TRBD2; J gene: TRBJ2-2; CDR3 DNA: TGTGCCAGCAGTGTGGCTAGCGGATGGAACACCGGGGAGCTGTTTTTT; CDR3 protein: CASSVASGWNTGELFF
V gene: TRBV6-1; clone size: NA; D gene: NA; J gene: TRBJ1-2; CDR3 DNA: TGTGCCAGCAGTGAAATGGGACACCAATATGGCTACACCTTC; CDR3 protein: CASSEMGHQYGYTF
V gene: TRBV7-2; clone size: NA; D gene: NA; J gene: TRBJ2-2; CDR3 DNA: TGTGCCAGCAGCTGGACATTCACCGGGGAGCTGTTTTTT; CDR3 protein: CASSWTFTGELFF
V gene: TRBV9; clone size: NA; D gene: TRBD1; J gene: TRBJ1-2; CDR3 DNA: TGTGCCAGCAGCCCCCGGGACAGGGGGCTTATTGATGGCTACACCTTC; CDR3 protein: CASSPRDRGLIDGYTF
V gene: TRBV2; clone size: NA; D gene: NA; J gene: TRBJ1-2; CDR3 DNA: TGTGCCAGCAGTGGCCACAGCGGGAATTTCCGCTATGGCTACACCTTC; CDR3 protein: CASSGHSGNFRYGYTF
V gene: TRBV11-3; clone size: once; D gene: NA; J gene: TRBJ2-7; CDR3 DNA: TGTGCCAGCAGCTTAGCAGGGGGGTCTAGCTACGAGCAGTACTTC; CDR3 protein: CASSLAGGSSYEQYF
V gene: TRBV7-8; clone size: NA; D gene: NA; J gene: TRBJ1-2; CDR3 DNA: TGTGCCAGCAGTTCCAACAGGGCGCTGAACTATGGCTACACCTTC; CDR3 protein: CASSSNRALNYGYTF
V gene: TRBV2; clone size: NA; D gene: NA; J gene: TRBJ1-2; CDR3 DNA: TGTGCCAGCAGCGAAACCCGACAGGCCAACTATGGCTACACCTTC; CDR3 protein: CASSETRQANYGYTF
V gene: TRBV10-3; clone size: NA; D gene: NA; J gene: TRBJ1-1; CDR3 DNA: TGTGCCATCAGTGGCAGGGGCAACACTGAAGCTTTCTTT; CDR3 protein: CAISGRGNTEAFF
V gene: TRBV16; clone size: NA; D gene: NA; J gene: TRBJ1-4; CDR3 DNA: TGTGCCAGCAGCCAATCGTCTTCTGAGGGTAAACTGTTTTTT; CDR3 protein: CASSQSSSEGKLFF
V gene: TRBV7-9; clone size: few; D gene: NA; J gene: TRBJ1-2; CDR3 DNA: TGTGCCAGCAGCTCCATTGACTGGTATGGCTACACCTTC; CDR3 protein: CASSSIDWYGYTF
V gene: TRBV13; clone size: NA; D gene: NA; J gene: TRBJ2-2; CDR3 DNA: TGTGCCAGCAGCCCCGCGGTTTCTGGGGAGCTGTTTTTT; CDR3 protein: CASSPAVSGELFF
V gene: TRBV7-8; clone size: NA; D gene: TRBD1; J gene: TRBJ1-4; CDR3 DNA: TGTGCCAGCAGCACCCTCACGGGGACAGCCGCTAATGAAAAACTGTTTTTT; CDR3 protein: CASSTLTGTAANEKLFF
V gene: TRBV28; clone size: NA; D gene: NA; J gene: TRBJ1-2; CDR3 DNA: TGTGCCAGCAGTTTCAGGGAGGGTGGCTACACCTTC; CDR3 protein: CASSFREGGYTF
V gene: TRBV19; clone size: NA; D gene: NA; J gene: TRBJ1-2; CDR3 DNA: TGTGCCAGTACTATTAGGACAGAAGTAAACTATGGCTACACCTTC; CDR3 protein: CASTIRTEVNYGYTF
V gene: TRBV7-3; clone size: NA; D gene: NA; J gene: TRBJ2-2; CDR3 DNA: TGTGCCAGCAGCCCCACCGGGACAACGAACACCGGGGAGCTGTTTTTT; CDR3 protein: CASSPTGTTNTGELFF
V gene: TRBV18; clone size: NA; D gene: TRBD2; J gene: TRBJ2-1; CDR3 DNA: TGTGCCAGCTCACCAAGGGGCGCTAGCGGGAGGAATGAGCAGTTCTTC; CDR3 protein: CASSPRGASGRNEQFF
V gene: TRBV19; clone size: few; D gene: TRBD1; J gene: TRBJ1-5; CDR3 DNA: TGTGCCAGTAGTGTGGACAGGAGAGGTCAGCCCCAGCATTTT; CDR3 protein: CASSVDRRGQPQHF
V gene: TRBV11-2; clone size: NA; D gene: NA; J gene: TRBJ2-7; CDR3 DNA: TGTGCCAGCAGCTCAGGGGGGTCATACGAGCAGTACTTC; CDR3 protein: CASSSGGSYEQYF
V gene: TRBV5-1; clone size: NA; D gene: NA; J gene: TRBJ1-4; CDR3 DNA: TGCGCCAGCAGCTGGACAGAGGTTGGTGAAAAACTGTTTTTT; CDR3 protein: CASSWTEVGEKLFF
V gene: TRBV28; clone size: NA; D gene: NA; J gene: TRBJ2-7; CDR3 DNA: TGTGCCAGCAGTTTAGGGAGGTTCCGCTATTCCTCCGAGCAGTACTTC; CDR3 protein: CASSLGRFRYSSEQYF
V gene: TRBV14; clone size: NA; D gene: NA; J gene: TRBJ2-3; CDR3 DNA: TGTGCCAGCAGCCAAGTAGGCGGGTCCAGCACAGATACGCAGTATTTT; CDR3 protein: CASSQVGGSSTDTQYF
V gene: TRBV5-1; clone size: once; D gene: NA; J gene: TRBJ2-1; CDR3 DNA: TGCGCCAGCAGCTTCAGACTAGACTACAATGAGCAGTTCTTC; CDR3 protein: CASSFRLDYNEQFF
V gene: TRBV6-1; clone size: NA; D gene: NA; J gene: TRBJ1-1; CDR3 DNA: TGTGCCAGCAGCGCGAGCCTAAACACTGAAGCTTTCTTT; CDR3 protein: CASSASLNTEAFF
V gene: TRBV5-1; clone size: NA; D gene: NA; J gene: TRBJ1-4; CDR3 DNA: TGCGCCAGCAGCTTGGTCGGACAGTCAACTAATGAAAAACTGTTTTTT; CDR3 protein: CASSLVGQSTNEKLFF
V gene: TRBV5-8; clone size: once; D gene: NA; J gene: TRBJ2-1; CDR3 DNA: TGTGCCAGCACCCTCGCGGGCACCTACAATGAGCAGTTCTTC; CDR3 protein: CASTLAGTYNEQFF
V gene: TRBV18; clone size: NA; D gene: TRBD1; J gene: TRBJ2-7; CDR3 DNA: TGTGCCAGCTCACCCTCGGGACAGGTGGGGCCGGAGCAGTACTTC; CDR3 protein: CASSPSGQVGPEQYF
V gene: TRBV5-1; clone size: NA; D gene: TRBD1; J gene: TRBJ2-5; CDR3 DNA: TGCGCCAGCAGCTCTGGCCTTAGACCCGGGACAGAGAAAGAGACCCAGTACTTC; CDR3 protein: CASSSGLRPGTEKETQYF
V gene: TRBV14; clone size: NA; D gene: TRBD1; J gene: TRBJ2-3; CDR3 DNA: TGTGCCAGCAGCGTACCAGGGGGTCGCCAGTATTTT; CDR3 protein: CASSVPGGRQYF
V gene: TRBV5-1; clone size: NA; D gene: TRBD2; J gene: TRBJ2-3; CDR3 DNA: TGCGCCAGCAGCTTAGAAGGCGGGGGAGCCAGGGTGGGAGATACGCAGTATTTT; CDR3 protein: CASSLEGGGARVGDTQYF
V gene: TRBV5-1; clone size: NA; D gene: NA; J gene: TRBJ2-3; CDR3 DNA: TGCGCCAGCAGCCCCGGACTTCTCATCACAGATACGCAGTATTTT; CDR3 protein: CASSPGLLITDTQYF
V gene: TRBV7-9; clone size: NA; D gene: TRBD1; J gene: TRBJ2-6; CDR3 DNA: TGTGCCAGCAGCTCGGGACAGAAATTCAGCTCTGGGGCCAACGTCCTGACTTTC; CDR3 protein: CASSSGQKFSSGANVLTF
V gene: TRBV18; clone size: NA; D gene: NA; J gene: TRBJ1-5; CDR3 DNA: TGTGCCAGCTCACCAGTACAGGGCGGGTACCAGCCCCAGCATTTT; CDR3 protein: CASSPVQGGYQPQHF
V gene: TRBV19; clone size: NA; D gene: NA; J gene: TRBJ2-7; CDR3 DNA: TGTGCCAGTAACTCCCATTGGGAGCAGTACTTC; CDR3 protein: CASNSHWEQYF
V gene: TRBV28; clone size: NA; D gene: TRBD1; J gene: TRBJ1-5; CDR3 DNA: TGTGCCAGCAGTTTAGGGTTCCCGCCGGGACAGGGTCTAATTGGCAATCAGCCCCAGCATTTT; CDR3 protein: CASSLGFPPGQGLIGNQPQHF
V gene: TRBV19; clone size: NA; D gene: TRBD1; J gene: TRBJ2-5; CDR3 DNA: TGTGCCAGTAGTATGGGACAGGGAAAAGAGACCCAGTACTTC; CDR3 protein: CASSMGQGKETQYF
V gene: TRBV19; clone size: NA; D gene: TRBD1; J gene: TRBJ1-2; CDR3 DNA: TGTGCCAGTAGTACCGGGACAGGGACCGGCTACACCTTC; CDR3 protein: CASSTGTGTGYTF
V gene: TRBV27; clone size: NA; D gene: NA; J gene: TRBJ2-3; CDR3 DNA: TGTGCCAGCAGTTTAAACGCCCAGAATACAGATACGCAGTATTTT; CDR3 protein: CASSLNAQNTDTQYF
V gene: TRBV28; clone size: once; D gene: NA; J gene: TRBJ1-5; CDR3 DNA: TGTGCCAGCAGATCCCGGGGGGATCAGCCCCAGCATTTT; CDR3 protein: CASRSRGDQPQHF
V gene: TRBV19; clone size: NA; D gene: TRBD2; J gene: TRBJ2-7; CDR3 DNA: TGTGCCAGTAGTACGTATTCTATTGGAGCGGGAGTTCCTTTCGAGCAGTACTTC; CDR3 protein: CASSTYSIGAGVPFEQYF
V gene: TRBV6-5; clone size: NA; D gene: NA; J gene: TRBJ2-6; CDR3 DNA: TGTGCCAGCAGAATACATATCTCTGGGGCCAACGTCCTGACTTTC; CDR3 protein: CASRIHISGANVLTF
V gene: TRBV6-1; clone size: NA; D gene: TRBD1; J gene: TRBJ2-3; CDR3 DNA: TGTGCCAGCAGTGTAACATTTACCGGGACAGGGGGCGCAGATACGCAGTATTTT; CDR3 protein: CASSVTFTGTGGADTQYF
V gene: TRBV9; clone size: few; D gene: TRBD2; J gene: TRBJ2-4; CDR3 DNA: TGTGCCAGCAGCGTAGATCCTAGCGGGAACGTGTACTTC; CDR3 protein: CASSVDPSGNVYF
V gene: TRBV6-6; clone size: NA; D gene: TRBD2; J gene: TRBJ2-1; CDR3 DNA: TGTGCCAGCAGTTACCCCGAGCGGGGGGGTTACAATGAGCAGTTCTTC; CDR3 protein: CASSYPERGGYNEQFF
V gene: TRBV19; clone size: NA; D gene: NA; J gene: TRBJ2-1; CDR3 DNA: TGTGCCAGTAGTAAGGGGGGGACCTACAATGAGCAGTTCTTC; CDR3 protein: CASSKGGTYNEQFF
V gene: TRBV2; clone size: NA; D gene: TRBD2; J gene: TRBJ2-1; CDR3 DNA: TGTGCCAGCAGTCCCAGTCTGGGACTAGCGATTGAGCAGTTCTTC; CDR3 protein: CASSPSLGLAIEQFF
V gene: TRBV10-2; clone size: NA; D gene: TRBD2; J gene: TRBJ2-5; CDR3 DNA: TGCGCCAGCAATAACGCGGGAGGGTACCAAGAGACCCAGTACTTC; CDR3 protein: CASNNAGGYQETQYF
V gene: TRBV6-1; clone size: once; D gene: NA; J gene: TRBJ1-5; CDR3 DNA: TGTGCCAGCAGTGAACATGGCAGTGATCAGCCCCAGCATTTT; CDR3 protein: CASSEHGSDQPQHF
V gene: TRBV19; clone size: NA; D gene: TRBD1; J gene: TRBJ1-5; CDR3 DNA: TGTGCCAGTACCCAGGGACAGGGGGGTCAGCCCCAGCATTTT; CDR3 protein: CASTQGQGGQPQHF
V gene: TRBV5-6; clone size: NA; D gene: NA; J gene: TRBJ2-5; CDR3 DNA: TGTGCCAGCAGCTTATCTCAGTTCGTGGCAGAGGAGGAGACCCAGTACTTC; CDR3 protein: CASSLSQFVAEEETQYF
V gene: TRBV7-3; clone size: NA; D gene: TRBD2; J gene: TRBJ2-7; CDR3 DNA: TGTGCCAGCAGCTTAAGGACTAGCGGCAGCTCCTACGAGCAGTACTTC; CDR3 protein: CASSLRTSGSSYEQYF
V gene: TRBV28; clone size: NA; D gene: NA; J gene: TRBJ2-7; CDR3 DNA: TGTGCCAGCAGCGGGCACCGGGGTGACGAGCAGTACTTC; CDR3 protein: CASSGHRGDEQYF